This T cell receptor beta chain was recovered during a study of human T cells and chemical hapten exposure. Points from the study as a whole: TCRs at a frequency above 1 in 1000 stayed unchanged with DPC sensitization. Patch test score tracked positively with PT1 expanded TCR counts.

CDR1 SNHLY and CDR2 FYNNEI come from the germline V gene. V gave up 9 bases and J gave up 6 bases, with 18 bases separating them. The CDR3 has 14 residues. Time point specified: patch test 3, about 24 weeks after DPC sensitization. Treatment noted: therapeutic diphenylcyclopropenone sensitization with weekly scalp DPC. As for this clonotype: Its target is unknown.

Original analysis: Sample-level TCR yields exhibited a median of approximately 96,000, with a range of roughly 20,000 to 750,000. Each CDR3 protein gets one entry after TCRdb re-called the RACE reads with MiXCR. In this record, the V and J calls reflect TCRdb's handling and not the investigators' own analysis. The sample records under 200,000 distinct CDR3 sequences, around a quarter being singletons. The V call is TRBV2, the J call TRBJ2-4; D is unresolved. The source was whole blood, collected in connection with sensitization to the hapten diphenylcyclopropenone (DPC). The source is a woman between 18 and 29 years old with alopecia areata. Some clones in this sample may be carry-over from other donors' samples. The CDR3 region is CASRPTQNRNIQYF. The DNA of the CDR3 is TGTGCCAGTAGGCCCACACAGAACAGAAACATTCAGTACTTC.